A single sample is the source of the 29 T cell receptor beta chains below, sequenced in a study of T cell responses to AZD1222 COVID-19 vaccine. Sequencing used immunoSEQ multiplex PCR; TCRdb keeps in-frame clones, though not all of them. This sample yields under 200,000 clones, of which 85% to 90% are seen a single time; about 24% belongs to the top ten. The specimen was peripheral blood, collected 28 days after the second AZD1222 dose. These receptors were taken from an adult who received the AZD1222 COVID-19 vaccine.

The chain carries TRBV6-5 and TRBJ2-2, with D possibly being TRBD2 (6 bases). This CDR3 is 15 amino acids long. Trimming removed 7 bases at V and 1 base at J, with 13 bases between. Germline V gives CDR1 MNHEY, CDR2 SVGAGI. The CDR3 DNA is TGTGCCAGCACCCCGACTAGGTTGAACACCGGGGAGCTGTTTTTT. Amino acid sequence: CASTPTRLNTGELFF.

V usage is TRBV5-1 and J usage is TRBJ2-2; 8 bases are a match to TRBD1. The CDR3 is made up of 15 amino acids. Germline CDR1 and CDR2: SGHRS and YFSETQ. V gave up 4 bases and J gave up 7 bases; unmatched junction bases: 9. The CDR3 sequence is CASSHASRGHGELFF. The CDR3 nucleotides read TGCGCCAGCAGCCACGCCAGCAGGGGGCACGGGGAGCTGTTTTTT. The full variable domain, completed using reference TRBV5-1 and TRBJ2-2, is KAGVTQTPRYLIKTRGQQVTLSCSPISGHRSVSWYQQTPGQGLQFLFEYFSETQRNKGNFPGRFSGRQFSNSRSEMNVSTLELGDSALYLCASSHASRGHGELFFGEGSRLTVL.

J is TRBJ1-1 and V is TRBV14, with D hard to call. V dropped 1 base and J dropped 0 bases, with 3 bases sitting between them. This CDR3 has 13 amino acids. Per germline, CDR1 SGHDN and CDR2 FVKESK. The CDR3 nucleotides are TGTGCCAGCAGCCAAGCGATGAACACTGAAGCTTTCTTT. This sequence encodes CASSQAMNTEAFF.

The rearrangement joins TRBV7-3 to TRBJ2-7, with D possibly being TRBD2 (5 bases). The germline CDR1 and CDR2 sequences are SGHTA and FQGTGA. This CDR3 region has 14 residues. Between the trimmed V and J ends, which lost 8 bases and 2 bases, there was a span of 16 bases. CDR3 sequence: CASYGRDPTYEQYF. CDR3 bases: TGTGCCAGCTACGGCCGGGATCCAACCTACGAGCAGTACTTC. Based on the CDR3 plus reference TRBV7-3 and TRBJ2-7, the full variable domain is GAGVSQTPSNKVTEKGKYVELRCDPISGHTALYWYRQSLGQGPEFLIYFQGTGAADDSGLPNDRFFAVRPEGSVSTLKIQRTERGDSAVYLCASYGRDPTYEQYFGPGTRLTVT.

J is TRBJ2-1 and V is TRBV6-2 or TRBV6-3; D may be TRBD2 (6 bases). V lost 4 bases and J 10 bases, leaving 8 bases between the germline ends. Germline V CDR1 and CDR2: MNHEY, SVGEGT. The CDR3 is made up of 11 amino acids. CDR3 bases: TGTGCCAGCAGTTCTGGAGGGGAGCAGTTCTTC. This sequence encodes CASSSGGEQFF.

The chain uses TRBV5-1 and TRBJ1-2; TRBD1 matches 7 bases. Germline CDR1 SGHRS, CDR2 YFSETQ. Losses at the gene ends were 0 bases for V and 6 bases for J; bases not matched to a gene: 5. This CDR3 has 14 amino acids. The DNA of the CDR3 is TGCGCCAGCAGCTTGGATTCCAGGGGGGATGGCTACACCTTC. It is translated as CASSLDSRGDGYTF.

This chain connects TRBV5-4 to TRBJ1-2; 7 bases fit TRBD1. Germline values: CDR1 SGHNT, CDR2 YYREEE (reference sequence). CDR3 length: 15 amino acids. V gave up 2 bases and J gave up 5 bases; unmatched junction bases: 9. The CDR3 coding sequence is TGTGCCAGCAGCTTAGGCGGTGACAGGGCGTATGGCTACACCTTC. Translation: CASSLGGDRAYGYTF.

The chain joins TRBV29-1 to TRBJ2-3; no clear D. This CDR3 spans 11 amino acids. The germline V gene has CDR1 SQVTM and CDR2 ANQGSEA. With 2 bases removed from V and 8 bases from J, the gap between germline ends came to 8 bases. CDR3 protein: CSVEKVGTQYF. The CDR3 nucleotides are TGCAGCGTTGAAAAAGTTGGTACGCAGTATTTT.

J is TRBJ2-1 and V is TRBV19; D could derive from TRBD1 or TRBD2 (6 bases each). Per the germline V gene, CDR1 is LNHDA and CDR2 is SQIVND (reference sequence). The V end lost 4 bases, the J end lost 10 bases, and 17 bases lay between the germline ends. CDR3 size: 14 residues. CDR3 residues: CASSNGGSGREQFF. The CDR3 DNA reads as TGTGCCAGTAGTAACGGGGGCTCGGGGAGGGAGCAGTTCTTC.

The chain is built from TRBV28 and TRBJ2-5, with 7 bases aligning to TRBD2. Losses at the gene ends were 2 bases for V and 4 bases for J; bases not matched to a gene: 4. There are 14 residues in the CDR3. Germline CDR1 is MDHEN and CDR2 is SYDVKM. The CDR3 is CASSLTRGRETQYF. CDR3 DNA sequence: TGTGCCAGCAGTTTAACTCGCGGGAGAGAGACCCAGTACTTC.

This chain joins TRBV7-2 and TRBJ2-3; a weak D match, TRBD2 (5 bases). V lost 5 bases, J lost 5 bases, and 11 bases lay in between. Germline V gene lookup returns CDR1 SGHTA and CDR2 FQGNSA. This CDR3 has 13 amino acids. The CDR3 is CASSPTRLDTQYF. CDR3 nucleotide sequence: TGTGCCAGCAGCCCTACTAGGTTAGATACGCAGTATTTT.

J is TRBJ2-3 and V is TRBV7-3; TRBD2 aligns across 11 bases. The V gene's germline CDR1 is SGHTA and CDR2 FQGTGA. This CDR3 region has 16 residues. Trimming removed 5 bases from V and 0 bases from J; junction bases left unmatched: 4. The CDR3 sequence is CASSDIAGGSTDTQYF. The CDR3 DNA is TGTGCCAGCAGCGACATAGCGGGAGGGAGCACAGATACGCAGTATTTT.

The rearrangement joins TRBV6-5 to TRBJ2-1; 11 bases align to TRBD2. The V and J ends lost 6 bases and 5 bases, in that order; junction bases with no gene match: 3. The CDR3 loop spans 14 amino acids. CDR1 and CDR2 (germline): MNHEY, SVGAGI. CDR3 in DNA: TGTGCCAGCAGACTAGCGGGAGTTAACAATGAGCAGTTCTTC. Its translation is CASRLAGVNNEQFF.

CDR3 nucleotides: TGTGCCAGCAGCTTGGGTAGCGGGAGCGGGGAGACCCAGTACTTC. This translates into CASSLGSGSGETQYF. The chain has TRBV7-3 and TRBJ2-5; the match to TRBD2 covers 9 bases. CDR1 and CDR2 from the germline V gene are SGHTA and FQGTGA. This CDR3 is built from 15 residues. V lost 3 bases to trimming and J lost 5 bases; unmatched junction nucleotides: 7.

This clone was seen a handful of times. V and J are TRBV3-1 (or the pseudogene TRBV3-2) and TRBJ1-2, with 7 bases that match TRBD1. This CDR3 region has 15 residues. Per germline, CDR1 LGHDT and CDR2 YNNKEL (reference sequence). The ends lost 2 bases at V and 5 bases at J; junction bases unmatched: 8. CDR3: CASSQKGDRVYGYTF. For the CDR3, the DNA is TGTGCCAGCAGCCAAAAGGGAGACAGGGTATATGGCTACACCTTC.

The chain combines TRBV4-3 with TRBJ2-1, with 10 bases lining up with TRBD2. Germline V gene data show CDR1 as LGHNA and CDR2 as YSLEER. The CDR3 extends over 16 amino acids. With V trimmed by 4 bases and J by 4 bases, 7 bases remained unmatched. Written as DNA, the CDR3 is TGCGCCAGCAGCCTCCGGGAGCGGGGGGGTTACAATGAGCAGTTCTTC. The encoded protein is CASSLRERGGYNEQFF.

The chain has TRBV4-2 and TRBJ1-2; D is undetermined. Germline V CDR1 and CDR2: LGHNA, YNFKEQ. V was pared by 1 base and J by 8 bases, with 11 bases between. The length of the CDR3 is 13 residues. CDR3: CASSQGQPAGYTF. In DNA form, the CDR3 reads TGTGCCAGCAGCCAAGGTCAGCCCGCGGGCTACACCTTC.

The chain carries TRBV4-3 and TRBJ2-7; possible D gene TRBD1, 5 bases. The length of the CDR3 is 15 residues. V was clipped by 0 bases and J by 3 bases, with 12 bases between them. Germline V lookup: CDR1 LGHNA, CDR2 YSLEER. In DNA form, the CDR3 reads TGCGCCAGCAGCCAAGACTCAGGGAACGGCTACGAGCAGTACTTC. Protein: CASSQDSGNGYEQYF.

The V call is TRBV4-2, the J call TRBJ1-1, with a weak D call TRBD1 (6 bases). V lost 1 base, J lost 11 bases, and 17 bases lay in between. CDR1 and CDR2 (germline): LGHNA, YNFKEQ. The CDR3 extends over 14 amino acids. The CDR3 is CASSQADSEGRAFF. DNA of the CDR3: TGTGCCAGCAGCCAAGCGGACAGTGAGGGTAGGGCTTTCTTT.

This chain joins TRBV11-2 and TRBJ1-1, with D unresolved. There are 15 residues in the CDR3. Trimming removed 3 bases at V and 3 bases at J, with 14 bases between. CDR1 is SGHAT and CDR2 is FQNNGV in the germline V gene. CDR3 sequence: CASSFAYREDTEAFF. Here the CDR3 DNA reads TGTGCCAGCAGCTTTGCATATCGGGAGGACACTGAAGCTTTCTTT.

The rearrangement joins TRBV9 to TRBJ1-5; D is ambiguous. The V gene lost 1 base and the J gene lost 0 bases, with 8 bases spanning the gap. Germline lookup yields CDR1 SGDLS and CDR2 YYNGEE. The CDR3 is made up of 15 amino acids. The CDR3 reads CASSVSGYSNQPQHF. CDR3 bases: TGTGCCAGCAGCGTATCCGGGTATAGCAATCAGCCCCAGCATTTT.

The chain carries TRBV5-1 and TRBJ1-6; TRBD1 aligns across 7 bases. CDR1 and CDR2 (germline): SGHRS, YFSETQ. CDR3 length equals 16 residues. Trimming took 5 bases from V and 9 from J; bases not matched to a gene: 14. CDR3 residues: CASSFGDSGSSSPLHF. CDR3 nucleotides: TGCGCCAGCAGTTTCGGGGACAGCGGGAGCAGTTCACCCCTCCACTTT.

J is TRBJ1-5 and V is TRBV7-2; D perhaps matches TRBD1 (5 bases). CDR1 and CDR2 from the germline V gene are SGHTA and FQGNSA. The CDR3 has 15 amino acids. V was pared by 5 bases and J by 1 base, with 12 bases between. CDR3 sequence reads: CASSPRWGSNQPQHF. In DNA form, the CDR3 reads TGTGCCAGCAGCCCCCGGTGGGGCAGCAATCAGCCCCAGCATTTT.

The chain joins TRBV12-3 or TRBV12-4 to TRBJ2-2, with no clear D. The CDR3 consists of 13 residues. The V gene lost 6 bases and the J gene lost 2 bases, with 7 bases spanning the gap. CDR3 DNA: TGTGCCAGCAGGTCTCAAAACACCGGGGAGCTGTTTTTT. Translated: CASRSQNTGELFF.

The rearrangement links TRBV3-1 (or the pseudogene TRBV3-2) to TRBJ2-3; TRBD2 might be the D (7 bases). In germline, CDR1 is LGHDT, CDR2 YNNKEL (reference sequence). V lost 0 bases, J lost 3 bases, and 16 bases lay in between. The CDR3 has 17 amino acids. CDR3 nucleotides: TGTGCCAGCAGCCAAGATCTTCGGGGGAGGGGGACAGATACGCAGTATTTT. It is translated as CASSQDLRGRGTDTQYF.

The rearrangement uses TRBV6-5 and TRBJ2-7; perhaps D is TRBD1 or TRBD2 (6 bases each). CDR1 and CDR2 (germline): MNHEY, SVGAGI. The CDR3 consists of 13 residues. V was pared by 8 bases and J by 1 base, with 12 bases between. CDR3 coding DNA: TGTGCCAGCCGGAGGGGACAATCCTACGAGCAGTACTTC. This translates into CASRRGQSYEQYF.

The chain has TRBV6-5 and TRBJ1-1, with 7 bases that match TRBD1. Trimming took 7 bases from V and 5 from J; bases not matched to a gene: 7. The CDR3 totals 13 residues. Per germline, CDR1 MNHEY and CDR2 SVGAGI. In nucleotides, the CDR3 is TGTGCCAGCACAGGTCAGGGGGGGACTGAAGCTTTCTTT. Translating it yields CASTGQGGTEAFF.

The chain combines TRBV12-3 or TRBV12-4 with TRBJ2-7, with 7 bases that match TRBD2. The J segment lost 2 bases and the V segment lost 6 bases, leaving 4 bases of the junction unmatched. This CDR3 is 13 amino acids long. This CDR3 is CASRPSGTYEQYF. In DNA form, the CDR3 reads TGTGCCAGCAGACCTAGCGGCACCTACGAGCAGTACTTC.

This clone was seen more than once but under ten times. Here the CDR3 reads CASSGYRIGTEAFF. The DNA for the CDR3 is TGTGCCAGCAGTGGGTACAGAATAGGGACTGAAGCTTTCTTT. This chain uses TRBV2 with TRBJ1-1; no definite D call. Trimming left V 4 bases short and J 5 bases short, with 14 bases between. CDR3 length: 14 residues. Germline CDR1 reads SNHLY; CDR2 reads FYNNEI.